Shown below are 6 T cell receptor beta chains from a single sample sequenced in a study of blood T cell repertoires in COVID-19. The method was immunoSEQ multiplex PCR; TCRdb's version includes in-frame clones alone and lacks a portion of them. The repertoire holds over 45,000 clones, with roughly 87% as singletons. The sequenced sample consisted of peripheral blood. The source is a woman aged 60-70 years with acute or convalescent COVID-19.

The V call is TRBV20-1, the J call TRBJ1-4, with D maybe TRBD1 (5 bases). The CDR3 loop spans 14 amino acids. The V gene's germline CDR1 is DFQATT and CDR2 SNEGSKA (reference sequence). V was pared by 3 bases and J by 8 bases, with 16 bases between. The CDR3: CSASNPGHSEKLFF. The CDR3 bases are TGCAGTGCTAGTAACCCCGGACATTCCGAAAAACTGTTTTTT.

The chain links TRBV2 to TRBJ2-7; weak D call: TRBD2 (6 bases). This CDR3 spans 12 amino acids. V was shortened by 8 bases and J by 0 bases, with 8 bases between the two germline ends. Germline V lookup: CDR1 SNHLY, CDR2 FYNNEI. The DNA for the CDR3 is TGTGCCAGCCGGGGGAACTCCTACGAGCAGTACTTC. This gives the protein CASRGNSYEQYF.

The CDR3 nucleotides read TGCGCCAGCCAAACCAGCAGGGGGCATGGCTACACCTTC. It specifies CASQTSRGHGYTF. The chain uses TRBV10-1 and TRBJ1-2; 8 nucleotides match TRBD1. Unmatched junction bases numbered 8, after V lost 8 bases and J lost 6 bases. Per the germline V gene, CDR1 is WNHNN and CDR2 is SYGVQD (reference sequence). The CDR3 has 13 amino acids.

The V gene is TRBV13, the J gene TRBJ2-7; 7 bases match TRBD1. In germline, CDR1 is PRHDT, CDR2 FYEKMQ (reference sequence). The V and J ends lost 0 bases and 3 bases, in that order; junction bases with no gene match: 8. This CDR3 region has 16 residues. The CDR3 nucleotides read TGTGCCAGCAGCTTAGGCCGACAGGGATCCCTCTACGAGCAGTACTTC. Translating it yields CASSLGRQGSLYEQYF.

The CDR3, as DNA: TGCAGCGTTGCCCGGCAGGGGCGTAACGAGCAGTACTTC. It is translated as CSVARQGRNEQYF. The chain employs TRBV29-1 and TRBJ2-7; D possibly corresponds to TRBD1 (6 bases). Trimming took off 4 bases at V and 5 bases at J, with 15 bases between the two ends. CDR3 length: 13 residues. From germline, CDR1 is SQVTM and CDR2 ANQGSEA.

The genes are TRBV2 and TRBJ1-4, with 8 bases fitting TRBD1. V lost 7 bases, J lost 7 bases, and 5 bases stayed unmatched. The CDR3 contains 13 residues. The germline V gene encodes CDR1 SNHLY and CDR2 FYNNEI. The CDR3: CASKTGAVEKLFF. CDR3 coding DNA: TGTGCCAGCAAGACAGGGGCTGTTGAAAAACTGTTTTTT.